A single sample is the source of the 17 T cell receptor beta chains below, sequenced in a study of Ad26.COV2.S vaccination and SARS-CoV-2 variants. Produced via immunoSEQ multiplex PCR; TCRdb's table is partial and in-frame only. The sample yields about 350,000 clones, about 85% seen once. Treatment given: around 19 received Ad26.COV2.S at low or high dose, single or two shots; about five received placebo; per-sample allocation not given. Collection of the samples took place on day 63 after the first injection of vaccine or placebo. Material: peripheral blood, obtained in a trial of Ad26.COV2.S vaccine versus placebo. These receptors came from a person between 18 and 65 years old who received the Ad26.COV2.S COVID-19 vaccine or a placebo.

The gene calls are TRBV7-8 and TRBJ2-5; TRBD1 is a possible D gene (5 bases). Trimming left V 3 bases short and J 1 base short, with 9 bases between. CDR3 length: 14 residues. Germline CDR1 SGHVS, CDR2 FQNEAQ. CDR3 sequence (DNA): TGTGCCAGCAGCTTCGGCAGGGTCCAAGAGACCCAGTACTTC. Translated, it gives CASSFGRVQETQYF. The complete variable domain, with remaining parts taken from reference TRBV7-8 and TRBJ2-5, reads GAGVSQSPRYKVAKRGQDVALRCDPISGHVSLFWYQQALGQGPEFLTYFQNEAQLDKSGLPSDRFFAERPEGSVSTLKIQRTQQEDSAVYLCASSFGRVQETQYFGPGTRLLVL.

The J gene is TRBJ1-6, the V gene TRBV5-1; D not resolved. Germline V gene lookup returns CDR1 SGHRS and CDR2 YFSETQ. V lost 0 bases and J 7 bases, leaving 8 bases between the germline ends. The CDR3 is made up of 14 amino acids. The CDR3 DNA reads as TGCGCCAGCAGCTTGGGGTCGGGGAATTCACCCCTCCACTTT. As protein: CASSLGSGNSPLHF.

This rearrangement joins TRBV24-1 to TRBJ2-5; maybe TRBD2 (6 bases). V shed 3 bases and J shed 1 base, with 8 bases lying between them. The CDR3 is made up of 14 amino acids. CDR1 KGHDR and CDR2 SFDVKD come from the germline V gene. This chain's CDR3 is CATSDGGSQETQYF. The CDR3 bases are TGTGCCACCAGTGATGGGGGGTCCCAAGAGACCCAGTACTTC.

The chain is built from TRBV7-2 and TRBJ2-3; 7 nucleotides align to TRBD2. This CDR3 is built from 17 residues. The V gene end was trimmed by 0 bases and the J gene end by 5 bases; junction bases not matched to a gene: 11. CDR1 is SGHTA, CDR2 FQGNSA, per germline. This CDR3 reads CASSLAVGGRGGDTQYF. The DNA for the CDR3 is TGTGCCAGCAGCTTAGCGGTTGGCGGGAGAGGAGGAGATACGCAGTATTTT.

V is TRBV24-1 and J is TRBJ2-5; D is possibly TRBD1 or TRBD2 (7 bases each). Germline-derived CDR1 and CDR2 are KGHDR and SFDVKD. CDR3 length: 14 amino acids. Trimming pared 6 bases from V and 2 bases from J, leaving 12 bases between. In DNA form, the CDR3 reads TGTGCCACCAGTTTCCAGGGGGGGCAAGAGACCCAGTACTTC. Translating gives CATSFQGGQETQYF.

This clone is a singleton in its sample. This chain links TRBV28 with TRBJ1-1, with TRBD1 as a possible D gene (6 bases). This CDR3 has 13 amino acids. With 5 bases removed from V and 4 bases from J, the gap between germline ends came to 11 bases. CDR1 and CDR2 (germline): MDHEN, SYDVKM. The CDR3 sequence is CASSVPGATEAFF. The CDR3 DNA is TGTGCCAGCAGTGTTCCAGGGGCCACTGAAGCTTTCTTT.

The chain's CDR3 is CASSLGAGIEETQYF. CDR3 coding DNA: TGTGCCAGCAGCTTAGGGGCAGGGATAGAGGAGACCCAGTACTTC. This chain joins TRBV11-2 and TRBJ2-5; a weak D match, TRBD1 (5 bases). The CDR3 runs to 15 residues. The germline gives CDR1 SGHAT, CDR2 FQNNGV. The V end was cut by 1 base, the J end by 5 bases, with 14 bases between.

V usage is TRBV7-9 and J usage is TRBJ2-3, with D perhaps matching TRBD2 (6 bases). Per germline, CDR1 SEHNR and CDR2 FQNEAQ (reference sequence). The CDR3 covers 13 residues. Trimming shortened V by 8 bases and J by 3 bases, and 12 bases separated the two germline ends. This chain's CDR3 is CASVGGTTDTQYF. The CDR3 DNA reads as TGTGCCAGCGTCGGGGGTACAACAGATACGCAGTATTTT.

This clone was seen only a few times. The chain has TRBV10-3 and TRBJ2-1; D is possibly TRBD2 (5 bases). CDR1 ENHRY and CDR2 SYGVKD come from the germline V gene. The CDR3 totals 12 residues. V was shortened by 7 bases and J by 8 bases, with 12 bases between the two germline ends. The CDR3 reads CAINSLGDEQFF. In DNA form, the CDR3 reads TGTGCCATCAACTCGCTCGGGGATGAGCAGTTCTTC.

The rearrangement links TRBV28 to TRBJ1-1, with 8 bases that match TRBD1. The V segment lost 1 base and the J segment 5 bases; nucleotides outside the gene matches: 3. Per the germline V gene, CDR1 is MDHEN and CDR2 is SYDVKM. The CDR3 has 14 amino acids. DNA for the CDR3: TGTGCCAGCAGTTTATATCAGGGGGCAACTGAAGCTTTCTTT. Translation gives CASSLYQGATEAFF.

This chain connects TRBV25-1 to TRBJ1-4, with D possibly TRBD1 on 6 matching bases. This CDR3 is 15 amino acids long. V lost 5 bases, J lost 0 bases, and 10 bases lay in between. CDR1 and CDR2 (germline): MGHDK, SYGVNS. CDR3 in amino acids: CASSRGSATNEKLFF. The CDR3 DNA sequence: TGTGCCAGCAGTAGGGGGTCAGCAACTAATGAAAAACTGTTTTTT.

This clone came up a few times. The chain recombines TRBV9 with TRBJ1-5; tentatively, D is TRBD1 (6 bases). CDR1 and CDR2 from the germline V gene are SGDLS and YYNGEE. V was pared by 0 bases and J by 2 bases, with 9 bases between. This CDR3 region has 15 residues. The CDR3 protein is CASSVGGGGNQPQHF. For the CDR3, the DNA is TGTGCCAGCAGCGTAGGAGGGGGGGGCAATCAGCCCCAGCATTTT.

This clone was counted once. J is TRBJ2-1 and V is TRBV12-3 or TRBV12-4, with D perhaps TRBD2 (5 bases). Trimming took 11 bases from V and 8 from J, leaving 19 bases between them. The CDR3 length is 13 residues. CDR3 coding DNA: TGTGCCGTTAGGGCGGGCAAAGGGCATGAGCAGTTCTTC. Residues: CAVRAGKGHEQFF.

The chain combines TRBV11-2 with TRBJ2-1; a weak D match, TRBD1 (6 bases). Germline loops: CDR1 SGHAT, CDR2 FQNNGV. Between the trimmed V and J ends, which lost 5 bases and 9 bases, there was a span of 11 bases. The CDR3 covers 12 residues. In DNA, the CDR3 is TGTGCCAGCAGCACCCGAGGGGGTGAGCAGTTCTTC. Protein product: CASSTRGGEQFF.

The chain links TRBV2 to TRBJ2-7, with D unresolved. The CDR3 covers 11 residues. Looked up from germline, CDR1 is SNHLY and CDR2 is FYNNEI. V shed 1 base and J shed 3 bases, with 1 base lying between them. The CDR3 is CASSEDYEQYF. The CDR3 region has the DNA TGTGCCAGCAGTGAAGACTACGAGCAGTACTTC. Drawing the rest from reference TRBV2 and TRBJ2-7, the complete variable domain is EPEVTQTPSHQVTQMGQEVILRCVPISNHLYFYWYRQILGQKVEFLVSFYNNEISEKSEIFDDQFSVERPDGSNFTLKIRSTKLEDSAMYFCASSEDYEQYFGPGTRLTVT.

This clone has more than one count but fewer than ten. V usage is TRBV4-1 and J usage is TRBJ1-5; 9 bases line up with TRBD1. With V trimmed by 2 bases and J by 6 bases, 5 bases remained unmatched. CDR1 and CDR2 (germline): MGHRA, YSYEKL. The CDR3 covers 15 residues. CDR3 sequence reads: CASSQPGTGSQPQHF. CDR3 coding DNA: TGCGCCAGCAGCCAACCCGGGACAGGGAGTCAGCCCCAGCATTTT.

Turning to this clone: Other DNA variants within this sample encode the same CDR3. V usage is TRBV5-1 and J usage is TRBJ2-3, with a weak D call TRBD2 (6 bases). V was cut by 0 bases and J by 3 bases, with 8 bases left in between. The CDR3 covers 14 residues. Germline lookup yields CDR1 SGHRS and CDR2 YFSETQ. The CDR3: CASSLGGGTDTQYF. The DNA of the CDR3 is TGCGCCAGCAGCTTGGGGGGAGGAACAGATACGCAGTATTTT.